The rows below give T cell receptor beta chains drawn from one sample of a study of T cell repertoires in aging, cancer and after chemotherapy. From the multiplex PCR reads, TCRdb called clonotypes with MiXCR, one entry per CDR3 protein. The table has 5,000 to 6,500 distinct CDR3 sequences, around 21% seen once. Input material: blood. Source of these receptors: a human donor in good health. The donor label of this sample is uncertain. The CDR3 runs from the conserved cysteine through the conserved F or W. The D gene is left open where the match is weak. For some rows the clone size is stated as once, few or many, or as a class when expanded; others skip it.

V gene	D gene	clone size	J gene	CDR3 protein	CDR3 DNA
TRBV7-2	-	few	TRBJ2-2	CASSADFHLTGELFF	TGTGCCAGCAGCGCCGACTTTCACCTTACCGGGGAGCTGTTTTTT
TRBV6-5	-	medium-sized	TRBJ2-2	CASSYFRGARTGELFF	TGTGCCAGCAGTTACTTCCGGGGGGCGCGGACCGGGGAGCTGTTTTTT
TRBV15	-	medium-sized	TRBJ1-6	CATSRDLPHNSPLHF	TGTGCCACCAGCAGAGACCTCCCACATAATTCACCCCTCCACTTT
TRBV19	-	medium-sized	TRBJ2-3	CASSNPGSTDTQYF	TGTGCCAGTAGTAATCCAGGGAGCACAGATACGCAGTATTTT
TRBV6-5	-	medium-sized	TRBJ1-5	CASSNTGQSNQPQHF	TGTGCCAGCAGCAATACAGGGCAGAGCAATCAGCCCCAGCATTTT
TRBV6-5	TRBD2	medium-sized	TRBJ2-7	CASSYQGTSGAYEQYF	TGTGCCAGCAGTTACCAAGGGACTAGCGGAGCCTACGAGCAGTACTTC
TRBV4-3	-	few	TRBJ2-1	CASSQVSQGRNEQFF	TGCGCCAGCAGCCAAGTCTCGCAGGGGAGGAATGAGCAGTTCTTC
TRBV18	-	medium-sized	TRBJ2-5	CASSPSLAANQETQYF	TGTGCCAGCTCACCATCATTGGCAGCTAACCAAGAGACCCAGTACTTC
TRBV7-9	-	-	TRBJ1-1	CASSPTGTEAFF	TGTGCCAGCAGCCCGACCGGCACTGAAGCTTTCTTT
TRBV7-2	TRBD2	medium-sized	TRBJ2-1	CASSLEAGGVYNEQFF	TGTGCCAGCAGCTTAGAAGCGGGGGGGGTATACAATGAGCAGTTCTTC
TRBV19	TRBD1	medium-sized	TRBJ2-1	CASGSTPTGGGVF	TGTGCCAGTGGTTCCACACCAACAGGGGGCGGGGTCTTC
TRBV7-2	TRBD1	few	TRBJ1-2	CASSHPRDRLNYGYTF	TGTGCCAGCAGCCACCCGAGGGACAGGCTTAACTATGGCTACACCTTC
TRBV9	-	few	TRBJ2-5	CASSVGGREETQYF	TGTGCCAGCAGCGTAGGGGGCAGGGAAGAGACCCAGTACTTC
TRBV12-3/TRBV12-4	TRBD1	few	TRBJ1-1	CASSLAHGTGMGFYTEAFF	TGTGCCAGCAGTTTAGCCCATGGGACAGGGATGGGCTTCTACACTGAAGCTTTCTTT
TRBV7-2	-	-	TRBJ2-7	CASSSDRGGFYEQYF	TGTGCCAGCAGCTCTGACAGGGGAGGGTTCTACGAGCAGTACTTC
TRBV19	TRBD2	medium-sized	TRBJ2-1	CASKSSGGSYNEQFF	TGTGCCAGTAAAAGTAGCGGGGGGTCCTACAATGAGCAGTTCTTC
TRBV7-9	-	-	TRBJ1-2	CASSPTDGYGYTF	TGTGCCAGCAGCCCGACGGACGGTTATGGCTACACCTTC
TRBV10-2	-	-	TRBJ1-1	CASSELGGSHLNTEAFF	TGCGCCAGCAGTGAGCTCGGGGGATCCCACCTGAACACTGAAGCTTTCTTT
TRBV19	-	medium-sized	TRBJ1-1	CASSTPDLINTEAFF	TGTGCCAGTAGTACGCCGGACCTAATAAACACTGAAGCTTTCTTT
TRBV7-9	-	medium-sized	TRBJ2-1	CASSPAGGWGSYNEQFF	TGTGCCAGCAGCCCCGCCGGGGGATGGGGCTCCTACAATGAGCAGTTCTTC
TRBV6-5	-	medium-sized	TRBJ2-5	CASSPGLKETQYF	TGTGCCAGCAGCCCTGGGCTGAAGGAGACCCAGTACTTC
TRBV5-1	-	medium-sized	TRBJ2-2	CASSPWSDLTGELFF	TGCGCCAGCAGCCCATGGAGCGATCTCACCGGGGAGCTGTTTTTT
TRBV13	-	medium-sized	TRBJ1-1	CASSQTGVTEAFF	TGTGCCAGCAGCCAAACTGGGGTCACTGAAGCTTTCTTT
TRBV7-2	TRBD2	medium-sized	TRBJ2-1	CASSPGLAYNEQFF	TGTGCCAGCAGCCCAGGACTAGCGTACAATGAGCAGTTCTTC
TRBV14	-	few	TRBJ2-2	CASGLNTGELFF	TGTGCCAGCGGCCTGAACACCGGGGAGCTGTTTTTT
TRBV7-2	-	-	TRBJ1-1	CASSWTDKNTEAFF	TGTGCCAGCAGCTGGACTGACAAGAACACTGAAGCTTTCTTT
TRBV12-3/TRBV12-4	-	-	TRBJ2-4	CASSPPSREAKNIQYF	TGTGCCAGCAGTCCCCCCTCCAGGGAAGCCAAAAACATTCAGTACTTC
TRBV10-3	TRBD1	medium-sized	TRBJ2-3	CAISNGQARDTQYF	TGTGCCATCAGTAACGGACAGGCTAGGGATACGCAGTATTTT
TRBV9	TRBD2	-	TRBJ2-2	CASSGSGLVDGELFF	TGTGCCAGCAGCGGTTCGGGACTAGTTGACGGGGAGCTGTTTTTT